Listed below are T cell receptor beta chains from one sample, sequenced in a study of cytomegalovirus exposure and HLA in healthy donors. This table comes from immunoSEQ multiplex PCR, and its TCRdb copy is limited to in-frame clones, with some not included. The sample shows 100,000 to 150,000 clones, roughly three fifths of them seen only once. Sequenced sample: PBMCs. The receptor set was obtained from a woman aged 40 to 55 in good health and CMV-seropositive. Both conserved end residues are part of each CDR3. The D gene is left open where the match is weak. Size tells how often a clone was seen (once, few, many) or the class of an expanded clone, and some rows leave it out.

v_gene	abundance	d_gene	j_gene	CDR3aa	CDR3nt
TRBV19	-	-	TRBJ1-2	CASSSDSQYYGYTF	TGTGCCAGTAGCTCGGACAGTCAATACTATGGCTACACCTTC
TRBV7-9	-	-	TRBJ2-7	CASSDGTYSYEQYF	TGTGCCAGCAGCGACGGGACTTACTCCTACGAGCAGTACTTC
TRBV13	-	TRBD2	TRBJ2-1	CASSLRTSGGHNEQFF	TGTGCCAGCAGCTTACGGACTAGCGGGGGGCACAATGAGCAGTTCTTC
TRBV5-1	-	-	TRBJ2-3	CASSTFQAPSTDTQYF	TGCGCCAGCAGCACCTTCCAGGCCCCGAGCACAGATACGCAGTATTTT
TRBV2	-	-	TRBJ2-3	CASSGMASEADTQYF	TGTGCCAGCAGTGGAATGGCTAGCGAAGCAGATACGCAGTATTTT
TRBV7-3	-	TRBD1	TRBJ2-5	CASSLCWDREYQETQYF	TGTGCCAGCAGCTTATGCTGGGACAGGGAGTACCAAGAGACCCAGTACTTC
TRBV11-2	-	-	TRBJ2-7	CASSLVGPYYEQYF	TGTGCCAGCAGCTTAGTTGGGCCCTACTACGAGCAGTACTTC
TRBV11-3	-	-	TRBJ1-6	CASSLEDRTYSPLHF	TGTGCCAGCAGCTTAGAGGACCGGACTTATTCACCCCTCCACTTT
TRBV6-4	once	TRBD2	TRBJ2-1	CASSDSSGDPYNEQFF	TGTGCCAGCAGTGACTCCAGCGGGGACCCCTACAATGAGCAGTTCTTC
TRBV10-3	-	TRBD1	TRBJ2-7	CAISESGAGGIREQYF	TGTGCCATCAGTGAGTCGGGGGCAGGGGGTATTAGAGAGCAGTACTTC
TRBV5-1	-	TRBD1	TRBJ2-5	CASSLGTGAIQETQYF	TGCGCCAGCAGCTTAGGGACAGGTGCTATCCAAGAGACCCAGTACTTC
TRBV11-3	once	TRBD1	TRBJ1-3	CASSPGQGTGNTIYF	TGTGCCAGCAGCCCTGGACAGGGCACTGGAAACACCATATATTTT
TRBV18	-	-	TRBJ1-5	CASSPETGNQPQHF	TGTGCCAGCTCACCTGAGACAGGCAATCAGCCCCAGCATTTT
TRBV6-5	-	-	TRBJ1-1	CASSYSGGAGISEAFF	TGTGCCAGCAGTTACTCGGGGGGGGCAGGTATCTCCGAAGCTTTCTTT
TRBV4-1	-	TRBD1	TRBJ1-5	CASSQETGGLGNQPQHF	TGCGCCAGCAGCCAAGAGACAGGGGGCTTGGGCAATCAGCCCCAGCATTTT
TRBV5-1	-	TRBD2	TRBJ2-7	CASSSQGTSGVYEQYF	TGCGCCAGCAGCTCTCAAGGGACTAGCGGAGTCTACGAGCAGTACTTC
TRBV10-3	few	-	TRBJ1-2	CAISRGGADGYTF	TGTGCCATCAGTCGGGGGGGCGCGGATGGCTACACCTTC
TRBV28	-	TRBD1	TRBJ1-5	CATLLPTGEDQPQHF	TGTGCCACCCTTCTCCCCACAGGGGAGGACCAGCCCCAGCATTTT
TRBV30	few	-	TRBJ2-2	CAWRPQVGELFF	TGTGCCTGGAGACCCCAGGTCGGGGAGCTGTTTTTT
TRBV30	-	TRBD2	TRBJ2-2	CAWVLPGTSGTGELFF	TGTGCCTGGGTTCTTCCCGGGACTAGCGGGACCGGGGAGCTGTTTTTT
TRBV2	few	-	TRBJ2-1	CASSEEEGGTPEQFF	TGTGCCAGCAGTGAGGAGGAGGGTGGGACTCCCGAGCAGTTCTTC
TRBV5-1	-	TRBD1	TRBJ2-3	CASSSGQGTDTQYF	TGCGCCAGCAGCTCGGGACAGGGAACAGATACGCAGTATTTT
TRBV6-5	-	TRBD1	TRBJ1-2	CASSPRDRAGYTF	TGTGCCAGCAGCCCACGGGACAGGGCTGGCTACACCTTC
TRBV21-1	-	-	TRBJ2-7	CASSKSYTGSEQYF	TGTGCCAGCAGCAAAAGCTATACAGGGAGCGAGCAGTACTTC
TRBV7-9	-	TRBD1	TRBJ1-1	CSSSLGQGDVNTEAFF	TGTTCCAGCAGCCTAGGACAGGGGGATGTGAACACTGAAGCTTTCTTT
TRBV7-6	-	TRBD1	TRBJ1-1	CASSWTGGDTEAFF	TGTGCCAGCAGTTGGACAGGGGGGGACACTGAAGCTTTCTTT
TRBV7-9	-	-	TRBJ2-7	CASSLTEYEQYF	TGTGCCAGCAGCTTAACAGAGTACGAGCAGTACTTC
TRBV6-5	-	-	TRBJ2-5	CASSYGQGGGQETQYF	TGTGCCAGCAGTTACGGACAGGGCGGGGGACAAGAGACCCAGTACTTC
TRBV27	once	-	TRBJ1-2	CASSPHGGNGYTF	TGTGCCAGCAGTCCCCACGGGGGTAACGGCTACACCTTC
TRBV5-1	-	-	TRBJ2-3	CASSLDPVTDTQYF	TGCGCCAGCAGCTTGGATCCGGTCACAGATACGCAGTATTTT
TRBV5-8	once	-	TRBJ1-1	CASNPRLSSEAFF	TGTGCCAGCAACCCACGGTTGAGCTCTGAAGCTTTCTTT
TRBV5-8	-	-	TRBJ2-7	CASSLFETVSYEQYF	TGTGCCAGCAGCTTGTTTGAGACAGTCTCCTACGAGCAGTACTTC
TRBV7-9	-	TRBD2	TRBJ2-1	CASSLGAGGPNEQFF	TGTGCCAGCAGCTTAGGCGCGGGAGGGCCCAATGAGCAGTTCTTC
TRBV19	few	TRBD2	TRBJ2-5	CASSMRGGPETQYF	TGTGCCAGTAGTATGCGGGGGGGCCCAGAGACCCAGTACTTC
TRBV5-1	-	-	TRBJ1-1	CASSLPGRGDTEAFF	TGCGCCAGCAGCTTGCCGGGGCGGGGGGACACTGAAGCTTTCTTT
TRBV6-1	-	-	TRBJ1-3	CASKGTNGNTIYF	TGTGCCAGCAAAGGGACAAATGGAAACACCATATATTTT
TRBV5-1	-	TRBD2	TRBJ2-2	CASSMGGVGAGELFF	TGCGCCAGCAGCATGGGGGGGGTAGGGGCCGGGGAGCTGTTTTTT
TRBV14	-	TRBD1	TRBJ2-5	CASSQDIRGKAQYF	TGTGCCAGCAGCCAAGACATCAGGGGGAAAGCCCAGTACTTC
TRBV7-8	-	TRBD1	TRBJ2-7	CASSLEGAGSSYEQYF	TGTGCCAGCAGCTTAGAGGGGGCAGGGAGCTCCTACGAGCAGTACTTC
TRBV7-9	few	TRBD1	TRBJ2-7	CASAWGQGGHEQYF	TGTGCCAGCGCCTGGGGACAGGGAGGACACGAGCAGTACTTC
TRBV6-1	once	-	TRBJ1-2	CASRAVQGLHGYTF	TGTGCCAGCAGAGCGGTTCAGGGGCTCCATGGCTACACCTTC
TRBV6-5	-	-	TRBJ1-2	CASSYSGDYGYTF	TGTGCCAGCAGTTATTCAGGGGACTATGGCTACACCTTC
TRBV5-1	-	TRBD1	TRBJ2-2	CASSLTGTGTGELFF	TGCGCCAGCAGCTTGACAGGGACAGGTACCGGGGAGCTGTTTTTT
TRBV10-3	-	TRBD1	TRBJ2-5	CAARGGVPQETQYF	TGTGCCGCGAGAGGGGGCGTGCCCCAAGAGACCCAGTACTTC
TRBV7-8	-	TRBD1	TRBJ1-5	CASSRTGAGASNQPQHF	TGTGCCAGCAGCCGTACAGGGGCTGGGGCAAGCAATCAGCCCCAGCATTTT
TRBV10-1	-	TRBD1	TRBJ2-1	CASSEDRVRGNEQFF	TGCGCCAGCAGTGAGGACAGGGTCCGAGGCAATGAGCAGTTCTTC
TRBV21-1	-	-	TRBJ1-2	CAEVRGRGVCGYTF	TGCGCCGAGGTGAGGGGACGGGGGGTGTGTGGCTACACCTTC
TRBV2	-	TRBD1	TRBJ1-6	CASRPDRGRGSPLHF	TGTGCCAGCAGACCCGACAGGGGAAGGGGTTCACCCCTCCACTTT
TRBV14	-	-	TRBJ1-2	CASSPIGWQGNTF	TGTGCCAGCAGTCCCATAGGATGGCAGGGAAACACCTTC